This T cell receptor beta chain was captured by sequencing in a study of T cells expressing NK-cell markers. The CDR3 sequence is 13 residues long. Germline lookup yields CDR1 MNHEY and CDR2 SVGAGI. Whole-study results and caveats: Among several donors, these clonotypes also ranked first in the CD3+CD56-NKG2C+ fraction.

Following a re-call of the 5' RACE reads, TCRdb has one entry per CDR3 protein and lacks DNA. This sample's table has about half a million distinct CDR3 sequences. About this clonotype itself: No antigen is known for it.

The sequencing input was blood T cells: a sorted CD56 or NKG2C T cell subset, CD4+ or CD8+ T cells, or bulk PBMC T cells (not recorded which). The chain employs TRBV6-5 and TRBJ1-2; TCRdb reports TRBD1, a call that lacks DNA to check it against. The TCR was taken from a woman aged 45 to 65 in good health. The CDR3 loop reads CATSNPGPTGYTF.